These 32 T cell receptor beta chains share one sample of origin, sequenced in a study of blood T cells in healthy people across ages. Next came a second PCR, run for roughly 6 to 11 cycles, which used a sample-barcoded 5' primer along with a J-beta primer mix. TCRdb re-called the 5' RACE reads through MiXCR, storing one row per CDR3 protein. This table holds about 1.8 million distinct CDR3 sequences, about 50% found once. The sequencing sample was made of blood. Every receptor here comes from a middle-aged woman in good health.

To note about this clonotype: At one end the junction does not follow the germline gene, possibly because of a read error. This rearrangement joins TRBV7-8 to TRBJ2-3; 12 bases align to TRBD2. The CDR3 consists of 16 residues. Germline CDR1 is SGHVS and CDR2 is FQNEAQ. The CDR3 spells CASSGRLAGVTDTRYF. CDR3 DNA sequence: TGTGCCAGCAGCGGCCGACTAGCGGGGGTCACAGATACGCGGTATTTT.

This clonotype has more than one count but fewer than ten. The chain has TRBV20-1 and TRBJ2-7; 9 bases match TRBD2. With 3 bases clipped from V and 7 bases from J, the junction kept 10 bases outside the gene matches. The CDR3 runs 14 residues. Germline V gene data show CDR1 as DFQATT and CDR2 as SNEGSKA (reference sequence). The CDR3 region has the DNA TGCAGTGCTAGTTCGGGGCTAGCGGGGAGAGAGCAGTACTTC. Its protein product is CSASSGLAGREQYF.

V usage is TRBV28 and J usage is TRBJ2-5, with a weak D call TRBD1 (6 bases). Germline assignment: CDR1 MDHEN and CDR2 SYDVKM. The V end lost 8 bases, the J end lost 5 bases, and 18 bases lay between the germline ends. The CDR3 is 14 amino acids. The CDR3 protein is CASGRRAGAETQYF. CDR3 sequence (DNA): TGTGCCAGCGGACGACGGGCAGGGGCGGAGACCCAGTACTTC.

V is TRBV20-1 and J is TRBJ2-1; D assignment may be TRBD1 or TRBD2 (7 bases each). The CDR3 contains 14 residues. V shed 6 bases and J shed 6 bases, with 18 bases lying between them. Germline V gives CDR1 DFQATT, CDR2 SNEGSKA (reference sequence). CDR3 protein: CSAIGGRGGNEQFF. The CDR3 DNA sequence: TGCAGTGCGATCGGAGGCAGGGGGGGCAATGAGCAGTTCTTC.

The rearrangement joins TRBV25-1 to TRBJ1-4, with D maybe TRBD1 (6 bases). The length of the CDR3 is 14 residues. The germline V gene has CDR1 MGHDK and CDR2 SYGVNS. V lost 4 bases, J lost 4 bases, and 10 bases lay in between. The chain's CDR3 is CASSAQGYNEKLFF. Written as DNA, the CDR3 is TGTGCCAGCAGTGCCCAGGGGTATAATGAAAAACTGTTTTTT.

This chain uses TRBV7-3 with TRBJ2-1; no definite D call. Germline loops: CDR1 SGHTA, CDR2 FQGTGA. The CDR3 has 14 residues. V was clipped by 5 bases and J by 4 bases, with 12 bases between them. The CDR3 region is CASSPSRQYNEQFF. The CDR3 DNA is TGTGCCAGCAGCCCCTCTAGGCAGTACAATGAGCAGTTCTTC.

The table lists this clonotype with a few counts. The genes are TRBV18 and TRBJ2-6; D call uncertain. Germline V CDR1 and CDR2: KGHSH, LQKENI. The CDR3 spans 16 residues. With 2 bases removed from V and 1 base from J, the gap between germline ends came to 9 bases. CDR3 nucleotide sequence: TGTGCCAGCTCACCATTAGGGCAGTCTGGGGCCAACGTCCTGACTTTC. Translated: CASSPLGQSGANVLTF.

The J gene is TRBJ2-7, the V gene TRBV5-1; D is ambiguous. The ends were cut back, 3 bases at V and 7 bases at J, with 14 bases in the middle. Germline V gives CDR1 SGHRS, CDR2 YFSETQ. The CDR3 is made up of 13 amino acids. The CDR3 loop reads CASSYDGGSEQYF. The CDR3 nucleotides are TGCGCCAGCAGCTACGACGGTGGGTCAGAGCAGTACTTC.

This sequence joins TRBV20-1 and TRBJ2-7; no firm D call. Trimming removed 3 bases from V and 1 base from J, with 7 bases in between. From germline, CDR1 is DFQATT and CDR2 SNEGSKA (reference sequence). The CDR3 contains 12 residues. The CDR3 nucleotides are TGCAGTGCTAGTTTCGGGTCCTACGAGCAGTACTTC. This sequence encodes CSASFGSYEQYF.

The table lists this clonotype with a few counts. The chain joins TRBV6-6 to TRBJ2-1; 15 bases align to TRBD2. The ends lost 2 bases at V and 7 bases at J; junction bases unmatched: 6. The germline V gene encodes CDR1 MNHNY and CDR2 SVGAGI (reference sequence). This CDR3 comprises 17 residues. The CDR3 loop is CASSYPGLAGGQNEQFF. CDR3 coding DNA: TGTGCCAGCAGTTACCCCGGACTAGCGGGGGGGCAGAATGAGCAGTTCTTC.

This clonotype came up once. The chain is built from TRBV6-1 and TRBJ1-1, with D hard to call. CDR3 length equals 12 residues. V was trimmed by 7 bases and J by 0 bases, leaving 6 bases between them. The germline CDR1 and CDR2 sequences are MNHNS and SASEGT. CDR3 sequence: CASIRMNTEAFF. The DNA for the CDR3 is TGTGCCAGCATAAGGATGAACACTGAAGCTTTCTTT.

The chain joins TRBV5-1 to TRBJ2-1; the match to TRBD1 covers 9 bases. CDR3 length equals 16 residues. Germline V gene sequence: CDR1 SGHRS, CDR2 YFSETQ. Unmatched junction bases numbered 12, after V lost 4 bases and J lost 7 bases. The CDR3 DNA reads TGCGCCAGCAGCACCGACATGGGACAGGGACGTAATGAGCAGTTCTTC. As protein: CASSTDMGQGRNEQFF.

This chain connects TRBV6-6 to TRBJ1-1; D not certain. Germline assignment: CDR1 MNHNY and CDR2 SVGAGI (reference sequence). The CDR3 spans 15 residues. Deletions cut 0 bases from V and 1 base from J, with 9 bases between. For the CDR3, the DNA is TGTGCCAGCAGTTACTCGATAGGCAAGAACACTGAAGCTTTCTTT. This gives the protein CASSYSIGKNTEAFF.

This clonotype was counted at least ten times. Here the CDR3 reads CASSSRSGNNEQFF. The CDR3 nucleotides read TGTGCCAGCAGCTCCAGATCGGGTAACAATGAGCAGTTCTTC. The chain carries TRBV7-2 and TRBJ2-1; D not certain. Germline lookup yields CDR1 SGHTA and CDR2 FQGNSA. This CDR3 is built from 14 residues. The V end was cut by 4 bases, the J end by 5 bases, with 12 bases between.

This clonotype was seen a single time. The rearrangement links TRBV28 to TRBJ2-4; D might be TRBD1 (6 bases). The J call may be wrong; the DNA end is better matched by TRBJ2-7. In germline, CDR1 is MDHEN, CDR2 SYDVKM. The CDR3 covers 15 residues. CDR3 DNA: TGTGCCAGCAGTTTCGGACAGTCCCCTTCCTACGAGCAGTACTTC. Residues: CASSFGQSPSYEQYF.

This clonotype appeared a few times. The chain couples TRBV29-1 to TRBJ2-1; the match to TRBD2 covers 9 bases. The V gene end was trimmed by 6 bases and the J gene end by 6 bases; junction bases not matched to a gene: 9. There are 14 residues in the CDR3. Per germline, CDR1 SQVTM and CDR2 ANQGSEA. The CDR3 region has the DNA TGCAGCGTCCAAGCGGGGGGAGTTGGCAATGAGCAGTTCTTC. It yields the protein CSVQAGGVGNEQFF.

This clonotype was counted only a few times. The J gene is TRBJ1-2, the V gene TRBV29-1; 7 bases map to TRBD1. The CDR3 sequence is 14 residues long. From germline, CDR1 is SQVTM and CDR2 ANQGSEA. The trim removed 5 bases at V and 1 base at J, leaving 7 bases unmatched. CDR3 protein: CSVSGGVINYGYTF. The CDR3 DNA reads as TGCAGCGTTTCAGGGGGAGTCATTAACTATGGCTACACCTTC.

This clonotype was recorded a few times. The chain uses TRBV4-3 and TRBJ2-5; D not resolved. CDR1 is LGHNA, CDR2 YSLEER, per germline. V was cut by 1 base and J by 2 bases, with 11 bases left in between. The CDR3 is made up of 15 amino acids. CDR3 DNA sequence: TGCGCCAGCAGCCAAGGTTTGTCTCATCAAGAGACCCAGTACTTC. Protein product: CASSQGLSHQETQYF.

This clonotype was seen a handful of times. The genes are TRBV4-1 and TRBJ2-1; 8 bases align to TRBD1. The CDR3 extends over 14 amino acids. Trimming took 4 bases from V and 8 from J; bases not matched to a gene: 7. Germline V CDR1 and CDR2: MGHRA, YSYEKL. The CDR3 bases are TGCGCCAGCAGCCGGACAGGGTTTATGGATGAGCAGTTCTTC. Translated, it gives CASSRTGFMDEQFF.

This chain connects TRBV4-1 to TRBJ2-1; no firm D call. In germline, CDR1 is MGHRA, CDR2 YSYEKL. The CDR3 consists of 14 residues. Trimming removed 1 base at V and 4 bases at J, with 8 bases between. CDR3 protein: CASSQVSVYNEQFF. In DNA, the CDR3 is TGCGCCAGCAGCCAAGTATCGGTTTACAATGAGCAGTTCTTC.

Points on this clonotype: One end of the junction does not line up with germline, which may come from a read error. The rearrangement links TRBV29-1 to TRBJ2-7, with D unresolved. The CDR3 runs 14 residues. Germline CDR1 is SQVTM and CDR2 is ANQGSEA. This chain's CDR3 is CSAEFQDLAYEQYF. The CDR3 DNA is TGCAGCGCTGAATTCCAGGATCTAGCCTACGAGCAGTACTTC.

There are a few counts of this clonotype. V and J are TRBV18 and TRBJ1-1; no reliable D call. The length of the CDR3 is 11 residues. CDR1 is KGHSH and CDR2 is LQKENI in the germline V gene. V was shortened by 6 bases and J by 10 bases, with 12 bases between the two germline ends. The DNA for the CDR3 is TGTGCCAGCTCTCTCGGCAGCGGAGCTTTCTTT. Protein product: CASSLGSGAFF.

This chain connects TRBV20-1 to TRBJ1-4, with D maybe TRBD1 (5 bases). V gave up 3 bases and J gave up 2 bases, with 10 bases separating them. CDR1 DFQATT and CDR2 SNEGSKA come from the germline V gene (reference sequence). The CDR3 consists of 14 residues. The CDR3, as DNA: TGCAGTGCTAGCGACCGACAGACTAATGAAAAACTGTTTTTT. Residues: CSASDRQTNEKLFF.

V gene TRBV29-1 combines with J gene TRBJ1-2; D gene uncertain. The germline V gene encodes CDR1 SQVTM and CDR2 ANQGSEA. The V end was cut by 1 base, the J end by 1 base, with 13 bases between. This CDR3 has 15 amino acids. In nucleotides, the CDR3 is TGCAGCGTTGAAGTACGCGTCGGTATTAACTATGGCTACACCTTC. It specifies CSVEVRVGINYGYTF.

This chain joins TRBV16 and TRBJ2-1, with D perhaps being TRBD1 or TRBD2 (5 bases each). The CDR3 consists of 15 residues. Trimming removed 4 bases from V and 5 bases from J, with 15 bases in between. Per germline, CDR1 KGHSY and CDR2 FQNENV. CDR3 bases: TGTGCCAGCAGCCCAAGGGACCCCACTAACAATGAGCAGTTCTTC. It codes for CASSPRDPTNNEQFF.

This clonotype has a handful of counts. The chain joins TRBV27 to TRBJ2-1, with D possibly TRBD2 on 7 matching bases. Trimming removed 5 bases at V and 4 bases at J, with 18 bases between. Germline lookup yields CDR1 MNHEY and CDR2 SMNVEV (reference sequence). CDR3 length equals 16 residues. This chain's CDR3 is CASSGGAGFTYNEQFF. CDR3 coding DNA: TGTGCCAGCAGTGGGGGGGCGGGGTTTACTTACAATGAGCAGTTCTTC.

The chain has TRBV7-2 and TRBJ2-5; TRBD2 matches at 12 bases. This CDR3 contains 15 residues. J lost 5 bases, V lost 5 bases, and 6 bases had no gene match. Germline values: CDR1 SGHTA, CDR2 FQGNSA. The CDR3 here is CASSPRLAGAETQYF. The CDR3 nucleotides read TGTGCCAGCAGCCCCCGACTAGCGGGGGCGGAGACCCAGTACTTC.

In DNA, the CDR3 is TGCGCCAGCAGCCAAGATTCCAGGGGTGTCTATGGCTACACCTTC. This sequence encodes CASSQDSRGVYGYTF. The chain joins TRBV4-1 to TRBJ1-2; D might be TRBD1 (6 bases). The CDR3 totals 15 residues. Germline CDR1 is MGHRA and CDR2 is YSYEKL. The germline V and J ends were trimmed by 0 bases and 4 bases, with 12 bases remaining between them.

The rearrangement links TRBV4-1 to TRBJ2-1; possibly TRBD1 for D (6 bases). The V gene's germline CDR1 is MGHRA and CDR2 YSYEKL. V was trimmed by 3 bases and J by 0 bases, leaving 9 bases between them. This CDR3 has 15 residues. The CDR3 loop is CASSQQGTSYNEQFF. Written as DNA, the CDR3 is TGCGCCAGCAGCCAGCAGGGGACCTCCTACAATGAGCAGTTCTTC.

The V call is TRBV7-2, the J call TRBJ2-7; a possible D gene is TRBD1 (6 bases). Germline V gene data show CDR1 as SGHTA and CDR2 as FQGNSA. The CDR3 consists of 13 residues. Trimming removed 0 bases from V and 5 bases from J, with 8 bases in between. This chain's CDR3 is CASSLARQDEQYF. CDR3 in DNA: TGTGCCAGCAGCTTAGCCCGACAGGACGAGCAGTACTTC.

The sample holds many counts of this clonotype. CDR3 sequence: CASSPLLRDSQRDYGYTF. In nucleotides, the CDR3 is TGCGCCAGCAGCCCATTACTCCGGGACAGTCAGCGGGACTATGGCTACACCTTC. The chain links TRBV5-1 to TRBJ1-2; 7 bases align to TRBD1. From germline, CDR1 is SGHRS and CDR2 YFSETQ. CDR3 length equals 18 residues. V lost 4 bases and J lost 3; bases outside the gene matches: 18. The whole variable domain, remainder taken from reference TRBV5-1 and TRBJ1-2, is KAGVTQTPRYLIKTRGQQVTLSCSPISGHRSVSWYQQTPGQGLQFLFEYFSETQRNKGNFPGRFSGRQFSNSRSEMNVSTLELGDSALYLCASSPLLRDSQRDYGYTFGSGTRLTVV.

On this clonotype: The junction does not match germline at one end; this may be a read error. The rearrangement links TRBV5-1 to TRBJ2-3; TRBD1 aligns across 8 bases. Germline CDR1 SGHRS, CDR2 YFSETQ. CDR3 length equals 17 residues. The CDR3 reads CVSSTRQGRLSTDTQYF. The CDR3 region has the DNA TGCGTCAGCAGCACGAGACAGGGGCGACTTAGCACAGATACGCAGTATTTT.